The 27 T cell receptor beta chains given below trace back to one sample, sequenced in a study of blood T cell repertoires in COVID-19. Repertoires were generated with immunoSEQ multiplex PCR, while TCRdb's copy carries only in-frame clones and drops some. Among about 160,000 clones, just over 90% were seen once, and the ten largest hold roughly 2%. What was sequenced was peripheral blood. The origin of the receptors is a woman aged 55-70 years with COVID-19, enrolled during active disease.

The gene calls are TRBV6-5 and TRBJ1-1; no clear D gene. CDR3 size: 15 residues. V lost 2 bases and J 3 bases, leaving 13 bases between the germline ends. Germline loops: CDR1 MNHEY, CDR2 SVGAGI. DNA for the CDR3: TGTGCCAGCAGTTACGCGGGGTTTTACTACACTGAAGCTTTCTTT. Protein sequence: CASSYAGFYYTEAFF.

The chain employs TRBV6-2 or TRBV6-3 and TRBJ2-4, with D possibly matching TRBD1 (5 bases). Germline assignment: CDR1 MNHEY and CDR2 SVGEGT. With 6 bases removed from V and 5 bases from J, the gap between germline ends came to 11 bases. The CDR3 extends over 13 amino acids. The CDR3 sequence: CASSPQGENIQYF. The CDR3 coding sequence is TGTGCCAGCAGCCCTCAGGGCGAAAACATTCAGTACTTC.

The rearrangement uses TRBV10-3 and TRBJ1-5; 7 bases agree with TRBD1. V lost 7 bases and J lost 6; bases outside the gene matches: 15. Germline CDR1 reads ENHRY; CDR2 reads SYGVKD. This CDR3 has 16 amino acids. CDR3 region: CAITLQGKGWFQPQHF. CDR3 nucleotide sequence: TGTGCCATCACCCTACAGGGGAAGGGGTGGTTTCAGCCCCAGCATTTT.

With regard to this clone: At the DNA level, this CDR3 is encoded by other sequences in the same sample as well. The J gene is TRBJ1-3, the V gene TRBV9, with 8 bases identical to TRBD1. CDR1 and CDR2 from the germline V gene are SGDLS and YYNGEE. The CDR3 has 15 residues. After removal of 2 bases from V and 4 bases from J, the junction contained 5 bases not matched to a gene. The CDR3 coding sequence is TGTGCCAGCAGCGTCGGACAGGGTTCCGGAAACACCATATATTTT. Translation: CASSVGQGSGNTIYF.

This sequence joins TRBV7-2 and TRBJ1-3; 11 bases align to TRBD1. This CDR3 is 17 amino acids long. V lost 3 bases and J lost 4; bases outside the gene matches: 8. The germline gives CDR1 SGHTA, CDR2 FQGNSA. In nucleotides, the CDR3 is TGTGCCAGCAGCTTCTCCGGGACAGGGGGGGTAGGAAACACCATATATTTT. Protein sequence: CASSFSGTGGVGNTIYF.

This rearrangement joins TRBV27 to TRBJ1-1; the D gene is possibly TRBD1 (5 bases). This CDR3 comprises 14 residues. The germline V gene has CDR1 MNHEY and CDR2 SMNVEV (reference sequence). V was pared by 4 bases and J by 4 bases, with 13 bases between. CDR3 region: CASSSPGKITEAFF. The DNA of the CDR3 is TGTGCCAGCAGTTCCCCAGGGAAGATCACTGAAGCTTTCTTT.

The chain carries TRBV5-1 and TRBJ2-3; D not resolved. The CDR3 runs to 14 residues. Trimming pared 0 bases from V and 6 bases from J, leaving 11 bases between. Germline CDR1 is SGHRS and CDR2 is YFSETQ. This chain's CDR3 is CASSLDPARDTQYF. The CDR3 DNA is TGCGCCAGCAGCTTGGATCCCGCGCGGGATACGCAGTATTTT.

J is TRBJ2-1 and V is TRBV9; 10 bases match TRBD2. Germline V lookup: CDR1 SGDLS, CDR2 YYNGEE. This CDR3 is 14 amino acids long. The V gene end was trimmed by 5 bases and the J gene end by 5 bases; junction bases not matched to a gene: 4. The CDR3 DNA sequence: TGTGCCAGCAGTAGCGGGGGGAACCACAATGAGCAGTTCTTC. Amino acids: CASSSGGNHNEQFF. Filled out from reference TRBV9 and TRBJ2-1, the complete variable domain reads DSGVTQTPKHLITATGQRVTLRCSPRSGDLSVYWYQQSLDQGLQFLIQYYNGEERAKGNILERFSAQQFPDLHSELNLSSLELGDSALYFCASSSGGNHNEQFFGPGTRLTVL.

This chain links TRBV6-5 with TRBJ2-3; no reliable D call. Trimming pared 0 bases from V and 1 base from J, leaving 8 bases between. Per germline, CDR1 MNHEY and CDR2 SVGAGI. The length of the CDR3 is 15 residues. The CDR3 region is CASSYSVRGTDTQYF. DNA of the CDR3: TGTGCCAGCAGTTACTCAGTGCGTGGCACAGATACGCAGTATTTT.

CDR3 amino acids: CASSLVPSGEGSTDTQYF. The CDR3 DNA is TGTGCCAGCAGCTTAGTTCCTAGCGGGGAGGGCAGCACAGATACGCAGTATTTT. The genes are TRBV7-2 and TRBJ2-3; 9 bases align to TRBD2. Germline V lookup: CDR1 SGHTA, CDR2 FQGNSA. CDR3 length: 18 residues. V was clipped by 1 base and J by 0 bases; unmatched bases: 8.

The genes are TRBV19 and TRBJ1-2; D might be TRBD1 (5 bases). V lost 3 bases to trimming and J lost 4 bases, with 9 bases between them. Looked up from germline, CDR1 is LNHDA and CDR2 is SQIVND (reference sequence). The length of the CDR3 is 13 residues. CDR3 DNA: TGTGCCAGTAGTATCGGTAGGGGCTATGGCTACACCTTC. It specifies CASSIGRGYGYTF.

The V and J genes are TRBV5-4 and TRBJ2-7; possibly TRBD1 for D (7 bases). The CDR3 has 16 residues. V was shortened by 4 bases and J by 1 base, with 18 bases between the two germline ends. CDR1 and CDR2 from the germline V gene are SGHNT and YYREEE (reference sequence). The CDR3 is CASSPGGGQTSYEQYF. CDR3 nucleotide sequence: TGTGCCAGCAGCCCCGGAGGGGGACAGACTTCCTACGAGCAGTACTTC.

The chain links TRBV27 to TRBJ2-5; TRBD2 is a possible D gene (5 bases). Germline V lookup: CDR1 MNHEY, CDR2 SMNVEV (reference sequence). This CDR3 has 15 residues. V dropped 3 bases and J dropped 5 bases, with 16 bases sitting between them. The CDR3 DNA reads TGTGCCAGCAGTTTGGGTAGAGGAGGTAGGGAGACCCAGTACTTC. Its protein product is CASSLGRGGRETQYF.

The chain has TRBV6-2 or TRBV6-3 and TRBJ1-6; TRBD1 is a possible D gene (6 bases). Germline CDR1 and CDR2: MNHEY and SVGEGT. V was clipped by 0 bases and J by 7 bases, with 7 bases between them. This CDR3 contains 14 residues. The DNA for the CDR3 is TGTGCCAGCAGTTACTCAAGGGGGAATTCACCCCTCCACTTT. It codes for CASSYSRGNSPLHF.

V is TRBV7-2 and J is TRBJ2-6; 8 bases fit TRBD2. This CDR3 spans 18 amino acids. Looked up from germline, CDR1 is SGHTA and CDR2 is FQGNSA. Trimming cost V 1 base and J 5 bases; bases outside gene matches: 10. The CDR3 region has the DNA TGTGCCAGCAGCTTAGATCGGGGGGGCCGAGATAGGGCCAACGTCCTGACTTTC. Amino acids: CASSLDRGGRDRANVLTF.

The rearrangement joins TRBV5-1 to TRBJ1-4; the match to TRBD1 covers 9 bases. The CDR3 spans 15 residues. V trimming: 4 bases; J trimming: 6 bases; junction bases outside the gene matches: 7. The germline CDR1 and CDR2 sequences are SGHRS and YFSETQ. DNA of the CDR3: TGCGCCAGCAGCCTTACGGGACAGGGTGATGAAAAACTGTTTTTT. Translating gives CASSLTGQGDEKLFF.

CDR3 protein: CASNIQGVNTEAFF. In DNA form, the CDR3 reads TGTGCCAGCAACATACAGGGGGTGAACACTGAAGCTTTCTTT. The chain is built from TRBV7-2 and TRBJ1-1; 8 bases map to TRBD1. With V trimmed by 7 bases and J by 0 bases, 4 bases remained unmatched. From germline, CDR1 is SGHTA and CDR2 FQGNSA. The CDR3 is made up of 14 amino acids.

CDR3 DNA sequence: TGTGCCAGCAGACAGGGTCTAAGCTCTGGAAACACCATATATTTT. Translated: CASRQGLSSGNTIYF. V usage is TRBV2 and J usage is TRBJ1-3; D might be TRBD1 (6 bases). This CDR3 has 15 residues. The germline V gene has CDR1 SNHLY and CDR2 FYNNEI. V was clipped by 6 bases and J by 0 bases, with 12 bases between them.

With regard to this clone: This sample also contains other DNA sequences that code for the same CDR3. The chain has TRBV5-6 and TRBJ1-2, with 8 bases matching TRBD1. The CDR3 loop spans 13 amino acids. Germline V gives CDR1 SGHDT, CDR2 YYEEEE. Germline trimming cut 4 bases from V and 8 bases from J; bases unmatched to any gene: 7. In DNA form, the CDR3 reads TGTGCCAGCAGCCTGGACAGGGCGAAAGGCTACACCTTC. This codes for CASSLDRAKGYTF.

The genes are TRBV9 and TRBJ1-2; 7 positions match TRBD1. The CDR3 spans 14 residues. The trim removed 3 bases at V and 7 bases at J, leaving 9 bases unmatched. Per germline, CDR1 SGDLS and CDR2 YYNGEE. The CDR3: CASSENRGTTGYTF. Written as DNA, the CDR3 is TGTGCCAGCAGCGAAAACAGGGGAACGACTGGCTACACCTTC.

The genes are TRBV7-9 and TRBJ2-3; D may be TRBD2 (6 bases). CDR3 length: 17 amino acids. The V and J ends lost 1 base and 2 bases respectively, with 16 bases between them. In germline, CDR1 is SEHNR, CDR2 FQNEAQ (reference sequence). The CDR3 region has the DNA TGTGCCAGCAGCTTAGACCCTGTGCGGGGATTCACAGATACGCAGTATTTT. It codes for CASSLDPVRGFTDTQYF.

The chain is built from TRBV18 and TRBJ1-2; 7 bases align to TRBD1. The CDR3 totals 15 residues. CDR1 is KGHSH and CDR2 is LQKENI in the germline V gene. Trimming removed 3 bases from V and 4 bases from J; junction bases left unmatched: 8. In DNA, the CDR3 is TGTGCCAGCTCACCGTCCGGGACAGTGAGCTATGGCTACACCTTC. It is translated as CASSPSGTVSYGYTF.

CDR3 DNA sequence: TGTGCCAGCAGCTTAGAGAGCTCCTACAATGAGCAGTTCTTC. This codes for CASSLESSYNEQFF. The genes are TRBV11-3 and TRBJ2-1; D gene unclear. V was pared by 0 bases and J by 0 bases, with 3 bases between. The CDR3 runs 14 residues. Per the germline V gene, CDR1 is SGHNT and CDR2 is YENEEA. The full variable domain, its missing parts supplied by reference TRBV11-3 and TRBJ2-1, is EAGVVQSPRYKIIEKKQPVAFWCNPISGHNTLYWYLQNLGQGPELLIRYENEEAVDDSQLPKDRFSAERLKGVDSTLKIQPAELGDSAVYLCASSLESSYNEQFFGPGTRLTVL.

The table lists this clone with a few counts. V is TRBV6-1 and J is TRBJ1-5; tentatively, D is TRBD1 (6 bases). The V gene lost 4 bases and the J gene lost 4 bases, with 17 bases spanning the gap. The CDR3 contains 16 residues. Germline V CDR1 and CDR2: MNHNS, SASEGT. CDR3 region: CASSGPTGRGNQPQHF. The CDR3 bases are TGTGCCAGCAGTGGACCCACAGGGCGCGGTAATCAGCCCCAGCATTTT.

This clone occurred once. The rearrangement links TRBV28 to TRBJ1-4; no clear D. Trimming left V 6 bases short and J 7 bases short, with 18 bases between. The CDR3 sequence is 15 residues long. The V gene's germline CDR1 is MDHEN and CDR2 SYDVKM. The CDR3 reads CASSWGGSGPEKLFF. In DNA form, the CDR3 reads TGTGCCAGCAGCTGGGGAGGATCGGGCCCTGAAAAACTGTTTTTT.

V and J are TRBV7-2 and TRBJ2-7; 10 nucleotides agree with TRBD1. In germline, CDR1 is SGHTA, CDR2 FQGNSA. The V and J ends lost 5 bases and 1 base, in that order; junction bases with no gene match: 5. The CDR3 has 15 residues. The CDR3 DNA is TGTGCCAGCAGCGCCCGACAGGGGGCGTCCTACGAGCAGTACTTC. Amino acid sequence: CASSARQGASYEQYF.

The genes are TRBV3-1 (or the pseudogene TRBV3-2) and TRBJ1-6; 8 bases fit TRBD1. V shed 4 bases, J shed 8 bases, and the junction held 13 bases outside the gene matches. The length of the CDR3 is 17 residues. Germline V gene lookup returns CDR1 LGHDT and CDR2 YNNKEL (reference sequence). CDR3 sequence (DNA): TGTGCCAGCAGCCCCCCAGGGGGCAGGCAACTTTATTCACCCCTCCACTTT. Its protein product is CASSPPGGRQLYSPLHF.